The T cell receptor beta chain under discussion was sequenced for a study of blood T cell repertoires in COVID-19. The protocol was immunoSEQ multiplex PCR, while the TCRdb copy is restricted to in-frame clones and leaves out a portion. The sample comprises 200,000 to 250,000 clones, approximately 85% of which are singletons, and over 2% rests with the top ten. The sequence was collected from a woman in her 70s with COVID-19, enrolled during active disease. Sequencing input: peripheral blood.

The CDR3 region is CASSSNRGSEAFF. The DNA of the CDR3 is TGTGCCAGTAGTAGCAACAGGGGGAGTGAAGCTTTCTTT. V usage is TRBV19 and J usage is TRBJ1-1; 8 nucleotides line up with TRBD1. The J segment lost 7 bases and the V segment lost 4 bases, leaving 5 bases of the junction unmatched. The CDR3 spans 13 residues. From germline, CDR1 is LNHDA and CDR2 SQIVND (reference sequence).